Following are 26 T cell receptor beta chains from one sample sequenced in a study of identical twins. One entry per CDR3 protein, called by TCRdb with MiXCR from the 5' RACE reads. The repertoire consists of some 1,700,000 distinct CDR3 sequences, with 32% occurring once and the leading ten covering around 0.25%. Source material: cord blood. The receptors stem from a newborn girl in good health.

This clonotype was seen a few times. The rearrangement uses TRBV20-1 and TRBJ1-2; D unclear. Germline-derived CDR1 and CDR2 are DFQATT and SNEGSKA (reference sequence). The V end lost 0 bases, the J end lost 4 bases, and 9 bases lay between the germline ends. The CDR3 contains 13 residues. In DNA form, the CDR3 reads TGCAGTGCTAGAGATGTCGTGGGCTATGGCTACACCTTC. Translation gives CSARDVVGYGYTF.

Remarks on this clonotype: The junction differs from germline at one of its ends, possibly a read error. The chain couples TRBV20-1 to TRBJ1-5; the D gene is possibly TRBD1 (6 bases). CDR1 is DFQATT, CDR2 SNEGSKA, per germline (reference sequence). The CDR3 is 15 amino acids. This chain's CDR3 is CIARAAQGSNQPQHF. CDR3 nucleotide sequence: TGCATTGCTAGAGCGGCACAGGGTAGCAATCAGCCCCAGCATTTT.

This clonotype was picked up a small number of times. The chain employs TRBV2 and TRBJ2-1; D ambiguous. The CDR3 extends over 14 amino acids. Trimming left V 2 bases short and J 7 bases short, with 12 bases between. Per the germline V gene, CDR1 is SNHLY and CDR2 is FYNNEI. Here the CDR3 DNA reads TGTGCCAGCAGTGAAACCCCCCGAGGAAATGAGCAGTTCTTC. This sequence encodes CASSETPRGNEQFF.

The V call is TRBV5-6, the J call TRBJ2-5; no clear D. From germline, CDR1 is SGHDT and CDR2 YYEEEE. The V gene lost 4 bases and the J gene lost 2 bases, with 18 bases spanning the gap. This CDR3 comprises 16 residues. In nucleotides, the CDR3 is TGTGCCAGCAGCGTTCGAAGAGGCGCCCGACAAGAGACCCAGTACTTC. This encodes CASSVRRGARQETQYF.

V gene TRBV12-3 or TRBV12-4 combines with J gene TRBJ2-1; D is unclear. The CDR3 totals 13 residues. The V and J ends lost 0 bases and 9 bases respectively, with 9 bases between them. The CDR3 sequence is CASSLAVSREQFF. Written as DNA, the CDR3 is TGTGCCAGCAGTTTAGCAGTGTCGCGTGAGCAGTTCTTC.

This clonotype showed up just a few times. The chain carries TRBV18 and TRBJ2-1, with 14 bases that match TRBD2. V lost 0 bases to trimming and J lost 8 bases; unmatched junction nucleotides: 6. This CDR3 spans 17 amino acids. The V gene's germline CDR1 is KGHSH and CDR2 LQKENI. CDR3 in DNA: TGTGCCAGCTCACCACCATGGACTAGCGGGAGGATCGATGAGCAGTTCTTC. Amino acids: CASSPPWTSGRIDEQFF.

This clonotype was observed a few times. The CDR3 DNA sequence: TGCAGCGTTGGTAACAGGGGCAATCAGCCCCAGCATTTT. Amino acid sequence: CSVGNRGNQPQHF. The gene calls are TRBV29-1 and TRBJ1-5, with a weak D call TRBD1 (6 bases). V gave up 4 bases and J gave up 2 bases, with 9 bases separating them. CDR3 length: 13 residues. The germline V gene has CDR1 SQVTM and CDR2 ANQGSEA.

In regard to this clonotype: A read error may be the cause here, since a much bigger clone is one base away. The chain joins TRBV5-1 to TRBJ2-7; D gene ambiguous. This CDR3 contains 15 residues. Germline-derived CDR1 and CDR2 are SGHRS and YFSETQ. Between the trimmed V and J ends, which lost 1 base and 7 bases, there was a span of 18 bases. The CDR3 sequence is CASSLSVLLGDEQYF. CDR3 coding DNA: TGCGCCAGCAGCTTGTCTGTACTTCTCGGCGATGAGCAGTACTTC.

The chain recombines TRBV7-2 with TRBJ1-5; D not resolved. Germline lookup yields CDR1 SGHTA and CDR2 FQGNSA. The CDR3 spans 15 residues. Between the trimmed V and J ends, which lost 1 base and 0 bases, there was a span of 7 bases. The CDR3 DNA reads TGTGCCAGCAGCTTAGTCCCCTATAGCAATCAGCCCCAGCATTTT. Protein sequence: CASSLVPYSNQPQHF.

This chain uses TRBV4-1 with TRBJ2-3; the match to TRBD1 covers 8 bases. CDR3 length: 15 residues. Per the germline V gene, CDR1 is MGHRA and CDR2 is YSYEKL. V lost 0 bases, J lost 5 bases, and 4 bases stayed unmatched. The CDR3 DNA reads TGCGCCAGCAGCCAAGACAGGGGGCGCGTAGATACGCAGTATTTT. Translated: CASSQDRGRVDTQYF.

The V and J genes are TRBV6-2 or TRBV6-3 and TRBJ1-2, with a possible D match to TRBD1 (6 bases). Germline values: CDR1 MNHEY, CDR2 SVGEGT. This CDR3 has 13 residues. Trimming cost V 6 bases and J 4 bases, with 12 bases left between them. CDR3 nucleotides: TGTGCCAGCAGGTCCACAGGGACCTATGGCTACACCTTC. It specifies CASRSTGTYGYTF.

This chain joins TRBV10-3 and TRBJ1-1, with 9 bases identical to TRBD1. CDR3 length: 17 amino acids. Per germline, CDR1 ENHRY and CDR2 SYGVKD. The J segment lost 1 base and the V segment lost 4 bases, leaving 10 bases of the junction unmatched. CDR3 loop: CAISGVEDRGSNTEAFF. The CDR3 DNA sequence: TGTGCCATCAGTGGGGTGGAGGACAGGGGTTCGAACACTGAAGCTTTCTTT.

In its sample, this clonotype was seen many times. The rearrangement joins TRBV29-1 to TRBJ2-7; D unresolved. This CDR3 comprises 12 residues. Trimming removed 1 base from V and 3 bases from J, with 7 bases in between. CDR1 is SQVTM, CDR2 ANQGSEA, per germline. CDR3 sequence (DNA): TGCAGCGTTGAAGGCCCATACTACGAGCAGTACTTC. It translates to CSVEGPYYEQYF.

The table lists this clonotype with a few counts. Written as DNA, the CDR3 is TGTGCCAGCAGCCAGTTCGGGACAGGGTACGAGCAGTACTTC. Translation gives CASSQFGTGYEQYF. The genes are TRBV5-6 and TRBJ2-4; TRBD1 matches 9 bases. The J call may be faulty, since TRBJ2-7 better matches the DNA end. CDR1 and CDR2 (germline): SGHDT, YYEEEE. The CDR3 totals 14 residues.

This clonotype was found a few times. This chain uses TRBV12-3 or TRBV12-4 with TRBJ2-1; D gene uncertain. Trimming removed 5 bases at V and 3 bases at J, with 14 bases between. The CDR3 has 15 residues. The CDR3 DNA is TGTGCCAGCAGTGAAATTAGTGGGCTCTACAATGAGCAGTTCTTC. Protein product: CASSEISGLYNEQFF.

The gene calls are TRBV20-1 and TRBJ1-1; a possible D gene is TRBD1 (5 bases). V was trimmed by 3 bases and J by 11 bases, leaving 10 bases between them. The CDR3 is made up of 10 amino acids. Germline loops: CDR1 DFQATT, CDR2 SNEGSKA (reference sequence). The CDR3 nucleotides are TGCAGTGCTAGGGACATTAAGGCTTTCTTT. Its translation is CSARDIKAFF.

There are a few counts of this clonotype. The chain is built from TRBV7-9 and TRBJ1-4; D uncertain. The germline gives CDR1 SEHNR, CDR2 FQNEAQ (reference sequence). The CDR3 runs to 14 residues. The germline V and J ends were trimmed by 3 bases and 8 bases, with 13 bases remaining between them. CDR3 loop: CASSFGPLEEKLFF. The CDR3 DNA is TGTGCCAGCAGCTTCGGGCCCCTTGAAGAAAAACTGTTTTTT.

A few counts support this clonotype. This chain joins TRBV2 and TRBJ2-7, with D possibly TRBD1 on 6 matching bases. Trimming took off 4 bases at V and 1 base at J, with 14 bases between the two ends. Looked up from germline, CDR1 is SNHLY and CDR2 is FYNNEI. The CDR3 is made up of 15 amino acids. CDR3 in DNA: TGTGCCAGCAGTGCCCTCGGGACACCTTCCTACGAGCAGTACTTC. Translated, it gives CASSALGTPSYEQYF.

Turning to this clonotype: One junction end does not reproduce the germline sequence, and a read error may be involved. This chain connects TRBV19 to TRBJ2-1; 14 bases match TRBD2. This CDR3 region has 15 residues. The germline V gene encodes CDR1 LNHDA and CDR2 SQIVND (reference sequence). The DNA of the CDR3 is TGCGCCAGTAGTCCCTCCGGGACTAGCGGGAGCGGGCAGTTCTTC. It codes for CASSPSGTSGSGQFF.

In the case of this clonotype: A read error may account for a junction end that differs from germline. The chain joins TRBV6-5 to TRBJ1-2, with D perhaps matching TRBD1 (6 bases). From germline, CDR1 is MNHEY and CDR2 SVGAGI. CDR3 length: 11 amino acids. The DNA of the CDR3 is TGTTCCAGCTACCAGGGGTCTGGCTACACCTTC. Residues: CSSYQGSGYTF.

This clonotype was observed a handful of times. The chain is built from TRBV29-1 and TRBJ1-2; D remains unclear. The CDR3 spans 12 residues. The germline CDR1 and CDR2 sequences are SQVTM and ANQGSEA. V was pared by 7 bases and J by 2 bases, with 11 bases between. The DNA for the CDR3 is TGCAGCGCCAGGATGGGGAACTATGGCTACACCTTC. It encodes CSARMGNYGYTF.

This clonotype has a handful of counts. In DNA, the CDR3 is TGCGCCAGCAGCGATACCTGGGAGACCCAGTACTTC. Its protein product is CASSDTWETQYF. This chain joins TRBV5-1 and TRBJ2-5; D not certain. The germline V and J ends were trimmed by 4 bases and 5 bases, with 9 bases remaining between them. Germline CDR1 reads SGHRS; CDR2 reads YFSETQ. CDR3 size: 12 residues.

This sequence joins TRBV3-1 and TRBJ2-1, with D perhaps matching TRBD2 (6 bases). Gene TRBJ2-7 matches the end of the DNA better, so the J call may be wrong. Germline CDR1 reads LGHDT; CDR2 reads YNNKEL (reference sequence). CDR3 length: 18 amino acids. The CDR3 region has the DNA TGTGCCAGCAGCCAAGAAGCCGCGGGGTTTAGCTCCTACAATGAGCAGTACTTC. This translates into CASSQEAAGFSSYNEQYF.

CDR3 sequence reads: CASSPQGKGEKLFF. The CDR3 coding sequence is TGTGCCAGCAGTCCACAGGGGAAGGGAGAAAAACTGTTTTTT. The chain is built from TRBV9 and TRBJ1-4, with 7 bases matching TRBD1. Losses at the gene ends were 5 bases for V and 8 bases for J; bases not matched to a gene: 9. This CDR3 spans 14 amino acids. Germline V gene data show CDR1 as SGDLS and CDR2 as YYNGEE.

The V call is TRBV10-3, the J call TRBJ2-2, with TRBD1 matching 8 bases. The CDR3 extends over 16 amino acids. After removal of 7 bases from V and 7 bases from J, the junction contained 14 bases not matched to a gene. CDR1 and CDR2 from the germline V gene are ENHRY and SYGVKD. The CDR3 reads CAITPTDREGSGELFF. The CDR3, as DNA: TGTGCCATCACCCCCACGGACAGGGAAGGGAGCGGGGAGCTGTTTTTT.

This clonotype was seen only a few times. The J gene is TRBJ1-4, the V gene TRBV14; no definite D call. Looked up from germline, CDR1 is SGHDN and CDR2 is FVKESK. The CDR3 is 15 amino acids. Trimming removed 1 base at V and 5 bases at J, with 11 bases between. CDR3 protein: CASSQARVINEKLFF. The CDR3 nucleotides are TGTGCCAGCAGCCAAGCCCGGGTCATCAATGAAAAACTGTTTTTT.